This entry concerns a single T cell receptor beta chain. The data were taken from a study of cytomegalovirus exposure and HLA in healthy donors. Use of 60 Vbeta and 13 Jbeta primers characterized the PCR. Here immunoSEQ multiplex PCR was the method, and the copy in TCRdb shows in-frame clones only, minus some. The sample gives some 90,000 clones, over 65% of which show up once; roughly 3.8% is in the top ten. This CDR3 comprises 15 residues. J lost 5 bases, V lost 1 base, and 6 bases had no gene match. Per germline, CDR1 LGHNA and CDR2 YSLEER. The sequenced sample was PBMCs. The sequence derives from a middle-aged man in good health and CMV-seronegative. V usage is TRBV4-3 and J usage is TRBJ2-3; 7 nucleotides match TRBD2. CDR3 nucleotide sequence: TGCGCCAGCAGCCAAGGGGTGGTAGCGGGAGATACGCAGTATTTT. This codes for CASSQGVVAGDTQYF.